This T cell receptor beta chain was captured by sequencing in a study of T-cell reconstitution after alpha-beta-depleted transplantation in children. This clonotype was counted at least ten times. Its matching antigen is unknown. General observations from the study: The authors attributed T-cell counts and diversity one year after transplant mostly to newly produced T cells. Some patients showed high day-60 TCRbeta diversity, which derived from surviving recipient T cells and thymic progenitors. Expanded graft clones, several hundred of them, were reportedly the source of alpha-beta T cells about two months after transplant.

TCRbeta library preparation incorporated unique molecular identifiers. TCRdb fed the PCR reads into MiXCR, producing one record per CDR3 protein. The table shows around 200,000 distinct CDR3 sequences, with approximately 11% occurring only once. V was shortened by 3 bases and J by 3 bases, with 15 bases between the two germline ends. CDR3 length: 14 residues. Looked up from germline, CDR1 is DFQATT and CDR2 is SNEGSKA (reference sequence). This TCR derives from a child in the first two years of life with acute myeloid leukemia, due to receive a stem cell transplant. Specimen: PBMCs, collected before TCRalphabeta/CD19-depleted stem cell transplant. V and J are TRBV20-1 and TRBJ2-7; D is undetermined. The CDR3 sequence is CSASDPRMGYEQYF. The CDR3 nucleotides read TGCAGTGCTAGTGACCCTCGGATGGGCTACGAGCAGTACTTC.